A single T cell receptor (beta chain) is shown here with its context. This sample is part of a study of T cell changes during pregnancy in multiple sclerosis. V was pared by 5 bases and J by 5 bases, with 8 bases of the junction left unmatched. The CDR3 extends over 16 amino acids. Germline V CDR1 and CDR2: SGHVS, FNYEAQ. Data came from immunoSEQ multiplex PCR; TCRdb stores just in-frame clones and leaves some out. The sample carries tens of thousands of clones, around 90% recorded once. The origin of this receptor is a female donor with multiple sclerosis, enrolled in a pregnancy study. The J gene is TRBJ2-5, the V gene TRBV7-6; TRBD2 matches 13 bases. The sequenced sample was CD4+ T cells from peripheral blood mononuclear cells, obtained before pregnancy. DNA of the CDR3: TGTGCCAGCAGCCCTCCCACGGGACTAGCGGGGGAGACCCAGTACTTC. This sequence encodes CASSPPTGLAGETQYF.